What follows are 29 T cell receptor beta chains derived from one specimen sequenced in a study of PD-L1 blockade in urothelial cancer. Method: immunoSEQ multiplex PCR; TCRdb's copy keeps in-frame clones and lacks some. The profile shows around 100,000 clones, about nine tenths of them singletons. Documented time point: pretreatment peripheral blood. The sample was PBMCs, taken around atezolizumab (anti-PD-L1) treatment. The receptors come from a man aged 60 to 75 with urothelial cancer.

The chain joins TRBV19 to TRBJ1-5; the D is unclear. V gave up 4 bases and J gave up 5 bases, with 6 bases separating them. The germline CDR1 and CDR2 sequences are LNHDA and SQIVND (reference sequence). The CDR3 has 12 amino acids. This CDR3 reads CASSNQYQPQHF. CDR3 sequence (DNA): TGTGCCAGTAGTAATCAGTATCAGCCCCAGCATTTT.

The chain recombines TRBV6-5 with TRBJ2-1, with 9 bases identical to TRBD2. With 4 bases clipped from V and 4 bases from J, the junction kept 5 bases outside the gene matches. The CDR3 has 15 amino acids. Germline loops: CDR1 MNHEY, CDR2 SVGAGI. The CDR3 here is CASSLVLAGYNEQFF. Written as DNA, the CDR3 is TGTGCCAGCAGTTTGGTCCTAGCGGGGTACAATGAGCAGTTCTTC.

The CDR3 DNA reads TGTGCCAGCGCTCCCGGTAGTTGGAGTAGGAATGAGCAGTTCTTC. It is translated as CASAPGSWSRNEQFF. This chain joins TRBV11-3 and TRBJ2-1; D ambiguous. The CDR3 has 15 residues. The V gene's germline CDR1 is SGHNT and CDR2 YENEEA. Trimming took off 8 bases at V and 7 bases at J, with 21 bases between the two ends.

J is TRBJ1-1 and V is TRBV6-1; TRBD1 is a possible D gene (5 bases). CDR1 and CDR2 (germline): MNHNS, SASEGT. V lost 7 bases, J lost 1 base, and 13 bases lay in between. The CDR3 is made up of 14 amino acids. CDR3 DNA sequence: TGTGCCAGCACCCTTGACAGCGCGAACACTGAAGCTTTCTTT. It yields the protein CASTLDSANTEAFF.

The genes are TRBV9 and TRBJ2-7; 9 nucleotides agree with TRBD1. Germline-derived CDR1 and CDR2 are SGDLS and YYNGEE. The CDR3 contains 14 residues. V lost 3 bases to trimming and J lost 3 bases; unmatched junction nucleotides: 4. DNA for the CDR3: TGTGCCAGCAGCGCGACAGGGGGAGGCTACGAGCAGTACTTC. Its translation is CASSATGGGYEQYF.

J is TRBJ2-7 and V is TRBV7-3; the D gene is possibly TRBD1 (6 bases). Germline values: CDR1 SGHTA, CDR2 FQGTGA. CDR3 size: 15 residues. Trimming removed 5 bases from V and 4 bases from J, with 18 bases in between. The CDR3 spells CASSRDGGLPYEQYF. CDR3 coding DNA: TGTGCCAGCAGCCGCGATGGGGGCCTCCCTTACGAGCAGTACTTC. Full variable domain (outside the CDR3, taken from reference TRBV7-3 and TRBJ2-7): GAGVSQTPSNKVTEKGKYVELRCDPISGHTALYWYRQSLGQGPEFLIYFQGTGAADDSGLPNDRFFAVRPEGSVSTLKIQRTERGDSAVYLCASSRDGGLPYEQYFGPGTRLTVT.

V and J are TRBV30 and TRBJ2-1; 8 bases line up with TRBD1. The length of the CDR3 is 16 residues. The V gene end was trimmed by 1 base and the J gene end by 2 bases; junction bases not matched to a gene: 7. CDR1 is GTSNPN, CDR2 SVGIG, per germline (reference sequence). Written as DNA, the CDR3 is TGTGCCTGGAGTGCAACAGGGGGTTTCCCCTACAATGAGCAGTTCTTC. Its protein is CAWSATGGFPYNEQFF.

This chain connects TRBV10-3 to TRBJ2-7; maybe TRBD2 (6 bases). This CDR3 comprises 16 residues. V dropped 2 bases and J dropped 3 bases, with 17 bases sitting between them. The germline CDR1 and CDR2 sequences are ENHRY and SYGVKD. CDR3 protein: CAISEPREAQGYEQYF. The CDR3 bases are TGTGCCATCAGTGAGCCGAGGGAGGCCCAGGGCTACGAGCAGTACTTC.

V usage is TRBV11-2 and J usage is TRBJ1-6; 12 bases fit TRBD1. This CDR3 comprises 16 residues. V lost 5 bases, J lost 8 bases, and 7 bases stayed unmatched. Germline V gives CDR1 SGHAT, CDR2 FQNNGV. CDR3 DNA: TGTGCCAGCAGCACCGGGACAGGGGGCCGGGATTCACCCCTCCACTTT. Its protein product is CASSTGTGGRDSPLHF.

This rearrangement joins TRBV7-2 to TRBJ2-7; D remains unclear. CDR1 SGHTA and CDR2 FQGNSA come from the germline V gene. The CDR3 runs to 14 residues. Trimming stripped 1 base from V and 3 bases from J, with 10 bases between. In nucleotides, the CDR3 is TGTGCCAGCAGCTTAGGAGGTCAGTACTACGAGCAGTACTTC. Protein sequence: CASSLGGQYYEQYF. Together with reference TRBV7-2 and TRBJ2-7, the CDR3 gives the full variable domain: GAGVSQSPSNKVTEKGKDVELRCDPISGHTALYWYRQSLGQGLEFLIYFQGNSAPDKSGLPSDRFSAERTGGSVSTLTIQRTQQEDSAVYLCASSLGGQYYEQYFGPGTRLTVT.

The chain links TRBV27 to TRBJ2-3, with 9 bases identical to TRBD2. This CDR3 contains 14 residues. The V segment lost 6 bases and the J segment 5 bases; nucleotides outside the gene matches: 6. Germline loops: CDR1 MNHEY, CDR2 SMNVEV (reference sequence). CDR3 sequence reads: CASSLSGRGDTQYF. The DNA of the CDR3 is TGTGCCAGCAGCCTTAGCGGGAGAGGAGATACGCAGTATTTT.

The V gene is TRBV10-2, the J gene TRBJ2-7, with 10 bases identical to TRBD1. The CDR3 is 14 residues long. Germline-derived CDR1 and CDR2 are WSHSY and SAAADI. J was trimmed by 2 bases and V by 2 bases; bases with no gene match: 0. CDR3 nucleotides: TGCGCCAGCAGTGAGGACAGGGGGCCCTACGAGCAGTACTTC. Translated: CASSEDRGPYEQYF.

The chain joins TRBV6-1 to TRBJ1-5; TRBD1 matches at 9 bases. V gave up 6 bases and J gave up 7 bases; unmatched junction bases: 10. This CDR3 region has 15 residues. CDR1 and CDR2 from the germline V gene are MNHNS and SASEGT. CDR3: CASRSTGGVGQPQHF. Written as DNA, the CDR3 is TGTGCCAGCAGGAGCACAGGGGGCGTAGGACAGCCCCAGCATTTT.

This chain links TRBV7-2 with TRBJ2-4; TRBD1 is a possible D gene (5 bases). Germline V gene lookup returns CDR1 SGHTA and CDR2 FQGNSA. This CDR3 region has 13 residues. The V gene lost 1 base and the J gene lost 7 bases, with 8 bases spanning the gap. CDR3 DNA: TGTGCCAGCAGCTTAGGGGGCAGGAACATTCAGTACTTC. Its translation is CASSLGGRNIQYF.

This clone has just one count. J is TRBJ1-1 and V is TRBV29-1, with D maybe TRBD1 (6 bases). The ends were cut back, 7 bases at V and 4 bases at J, with 16 bases in the middle. This CDR3 has 13 residues. Germline CDR1 and CDR2: SQVTM and ANQGSEA. CDR3 loop: CSATQGYGTEAFF. The CDR3 region has the DNA TGCAGCGCAACCCAGGGGTATGGCACTGAAGCTTTCTTT.

The chain employs TRBV5-6 and TRBJ2-7, with D possibly being TRBD1 (5 bases). CDR1 and CDR2 from the germline V gene are SGHDT and YYEEEE. V was trimmed by 4 bases and J by 2 bases, leaving 16 bases between them. This CDR3 contains 15 residues. The CDR3 loop reads CASSHQTQGPYEQYF. The CDR3 region has the DNA TGTGCCAGCAGCCATCAAACCCAGGGCCCCTACGAGCAGTACTTC.

This rearrangement joins TRBV10-3 to TRBJ2-2; 8 bases match TRBD2. J gave up 2 bases and V 4 bases, and 9 bases lay outside the gene matches. The CDR3 consists of 17 residues. Germline V lookup: CDR1 ENHRY, CDR2 SYGVKD. The CDR3 DNA sequence: TGTGCCATCAGTGGTAATAGCGGGGTAGGAAACACCGGGGAGCTGTTTTTT. It translates to CAISGNSGVGNTGELFF.

The rearrangement uses TRBV7-9 and TRBJ1-3, with TRBD1 as a possible D gene (5 bases). V was trimmed by 0 bases and J by 2 bases, leaving 8 bases between them. CDR1 SEHNR and CDR2 FQNEAQ come from the germline V gene (reference sequence). This CDR3 comprises 15 residues. For the CDR3, the DNA is TGTGCCAGCAGCTTAGCCCAGGGTACTGGAAACACCATATATTTT. Translating gives CASSLAQGTGNTIYF.

The chain couples TRBV6-5 to TRBJ1-1; a weak D match, TRBD1 (5 bases). Germline lookup yields CDR1 MNHEY and CDR2 SVGAGI. The CDR3 contains 13 residues. Trimming removed 6 bases from V and 0 bases from J, with 8 bases in between. CDR3 region: CASSRTLNTEAFF. CDR3 nucleotide sequence: TGTGCCAGCAGCCGGACACTGAACACTGAAGCTTTCTTT.

The rearrangement joins TRBV30 to TRBJ2-1, with 10 bases fitting TRBD2. The CDR3 totals 16 residues. The J segment lost 6 bases and the V segment lost 0 bases, leaving 8 bases of the junction unmatched. CDR1 and CDR2 (germline): GTSNPN, SVGIG (reference sequence). CDR3 nucleotide sequence: TGTGCCTGGAGTGTGGTGGTTAGCGGGAGGTCCAATGAGCAGTTCTTC. Protein sequence: CAWSVVVSGRSNEQFF.

The chain recombines TRBV7-3 with TRBJ1-2; D remains unclear. Germline lookup yields CDR1 SGHTA and CDR2 FQGTGA. The length of the CDR3 is 13 residues. Trimming shortened V by 1 base and J by 0 bases, and 3 bases separated the two germline ends. CDR3 sequence: CASSLRANYGYTF. DNA of the CDR3: TGTGCCAGCAGCTTAAGAGCTAACTATGGCTACACCTTC. The full variable domain, completed using reference TRBV7-3 and TRBJ1-2, is GAGVSQTPSNKVTEKGKYVELRCDPISGHTALYWYRQSLGQGPEFLIYFQGTGAADDSGLPNDRFFAVRPEGSVSTLKIQRTERGDSAVYLCASSLRANYGYTFGSGTRLTVV.

V is TRBV5-4 and J is TRBJ2-3, with 8 bases fitting TRBD2. J lost 3 bases, V lost 1 base, and 7 bases had no gene match. The CDR3 covers 16 residues. CDR1 SGHNT and CDR2 YYREEE come from the germline V gene (reference sequence). The CDR3 DNA follows: TGTGCCAGCAGCTTGTACCGGGGGGGCGGAACAGATACGCAGTATTTT. Encoded protein: CASSLYRGGGTDTQYF.

The chain recombines TRBV2 with TRBJ1-2; D is undetermined. Trimming stripped 10 bases from V and 3 bases from J, with 18 bases between. The germline gives CDR1 SNHLY, CDR2 FYNNEI. CDR3 length equals 14 residues. CDR3 residues: CATSLEAVYYGYTF. The CDR3 DNA reads as TGTGCCACCTCCCTGGAGGCAGTCTACTATGGCTACACCTTC.

The CDR3 here is CASSSTSGGARMNEQYF. Here the CDR3 DNA reads TGTGCCAGCAGCTCAACTAGCGGGGGGGCCAGGATGAACGAGCAGTACTTC. The rearrangement uses TRBV28 and TRBJ2-7; 13 bases align to TRBD2. Germline loops: CDR1 MDHEN, CDR2 SYDVKM. There are 17 residues in the CDR3. Trimming removed 6 bases from V and 5 bases from J; junction bases left unmatched: 13.

This chain joins TRBV30 and TRBJ2-5; D is ambiguous. Germline CDR1 and CDR2: GTSNPN and SVGIG (reference sequence). This CDR3 has 13 amino acids. The ends were cut back, 1 base at V and 3 bases at J, with 9 bases in the middle. This CDR3 is CAWSASRKETQYF. DNA for the CDR3: TGTGCCTGGAGTGCGAGCCGTAAAGAGACCCAGTACTTC.

The chain employs TRBV5-1 and TRBJ2-7; TRBD1 aligns across 8 bases. The V and J ends lost 1 base and 2 bases, in that order; junction bases with no gene match: 5. CDR1 SGHRS and CDR2 YFSETQ come from the germline V gene. This CDR3 is built from 15 residues. The CDR3 nucleotides are TGCGCCAGCAGCTTGCAGGGGGCCGGTCCCTACGAGCAGTACTTC. It translates to CASSLQGAGPYEQYF.

J is TRBJ2-7 and V is TRBV5-1; the match to TRBD2 covers 13 bases. CDR3 length: 18 residues. Germline lookup yields CDR1 SGHRS and CDR2 YFSETQ. V was pared by 0 bases and J by 0 bases, with 6 bases of the junction left unmatched. CDR3 sequence: CASSLEWTSGSSSYEQYF. The DNA of the CDR3 is TGCGCCAGCAGCTTGGAATGGACTAGCGGGAGTTCCTCCTACGAGCAGTACTTC.

V and J are TRBV2 and TRBJ2-7; 11 nucleotides line up with TRBD2. The V segment lost 7 bases and the J segment 5 bases; nucleotides outside the gene matches: 7. The CDR3 consists of 14 residues. CDR1 and CDR2 from the germline V gene are SNHLY and FYNNEI. Here the CDR3 reads CASTLLAGVNEQYF. Here the CDR3 DNA reads TGTGCCAGCACCTTACTAGCGGGAGTAAACGAGCAGTACTTC.

The chain couples TRBV28 to TRBJ1-2, with D possibly matching TRBD1 (6 bases). Trimming pared 4 bases from V and 6 bases from J, leaving 18 bases between. Germline CDR1 and CDR2: MDHEN and SYDVKM. CDR3 size: 15 residues. For the CDR3, the DNA is TGTGCCAGCAGTTCGAGCTGGCAGGGGCAGGATGGCTACACCTTC. This gives the protein CASSSSWQGQDGYTF.